These T cell receptor beta chains were read from a single sample in a study of T cells in tumors after PD-1 blockade. Method: immunoSEQ multiplex PCR; TCRdb's copy keeps in-frame clones and lacks some. This sample has about 4,000 clones, with roughly 73% found just once. The sample here was tumor tissue, taken before anti-PD-1 treatment. These receptors were collected from a human donor with basal cell carcinoma. Both conserved end residues are part of each CDR3. D genes are given only for firm matches.

TRBV29-1,NA,CSVGGGGSGNTIYF
TRBV18,NA,CASSPGSQETQYF
TRBV5-6,NA,CASSLRGVRNQPQHF
TRBV6-5,TRBD1,CASRLTGSGELFF
TRBV9,TRBD2,CASSPRTSSEQFF
TRBV6-5,NA,CASSTGSRRDGYTF
TRBV2,NA,CASSEALVTDNSPLHF
TRBV5-4,NA,CASRPPGRAGEEGYTF
TRBV28,TRBD1,CASRLGTGGQPQHF
TRBV7-2,TRBD2,CASSLGATSGANEQFF